These T cell receptor beta chains were read from a single sample in a study of siplizumab effects on memory and regulatory T cells. Clones were read by immunoSEQ multiplex PCR, and TCRdb kept only the in-frame ones, dropping some. The sample lists 70,000 to 95,000 clones; more than 85% were seen once. The sequencing input was CD8+ T cells sorted from blood. Every receptor here comes from a human donor in good health. The CDR3 runs from the conserved cysteine through the conserved F or W. D genes are given only for firm matches. Where a row states a size, it is once, few, many or the class of an expanded clone; other rows omit it.

j_gene: TRBJ2-3; abundance: once; d_gene: TRBD2; v_gene: TRBV10-3; CDR3nt: TGTGCCATCAGTGAGTCGACTCGGCGGGGGGCCACAGATACGCAGTATTTT; CDR3aa: CAISESTRRGATDTQYF
j_gene: TRBJ2-3; abundance: .; d_gene: TRBD2; v_gene: TRBV4-2; CDR3nt: TGTGCCAGCAGCCACGGGAGCGGGAGGGGTTACTCAGATACGCAGTATTTT; CDR3aa: CASSHGSGRGYSDTQYF
j_gene: TRBJ2-1; abundance: .; d_gene: TRBD1; v_gene: TRBV6-5; CDR3nt: TGTGCCAGCAGTTACAATACAGGGGGAAATGAGCAGTTCTTC; CDR3aa: CASSYNTGGNEQFF
j_gene: TRBJ1-2; abundance: .; d_gene: TRBD1; v_gene: TRBV6-1; CDR3nt: TGTGCCAGCATGGGACAGGGAGGAAACTATGGCTACACCTTC; CDR3aa: CASMGQGGNYGYTF
j_gene: TRBJ2-7; abundance: .; d_gene: .; v_gene: TRBV11-2; CDR3nt: TGTGCCAGCAGCTTAGTGTTTTCAACTGGCCACGAGCAGTACTTC; CDR3aa: CASSLVFSTGHEQYF
j_gene: TRBJ2-3; abundance: .; d_gene: TRBD1; v_gene: TRBV6-1; CDR3nt: TGTGCCAGCAGGGACAGGGGCGCAGATACGCAGTATTTT; CDR3aa: CASRDRGADTQYF
j_gene: TRBJ2-1; abundance: .; d_gene: .; v_gene: TRBV7-8; CDR3nt: TGTGCCAGCAGCCTACTTTCGACGTCTGAGCAGTTCTTC; CDR3aa: CASSLLSTSEQFF
j_gene: TRBJ2-7; abundance: .; d_gene: TRBD1; v_gene: TRBV12-5; CDR3nt: TGTGCTAGTGCCTTTACAGGGGGTAGCTACGAGCAGTACTTC; CDR3aa: CASAFTGGSYEQYF
j_gene: TRBJ2-7; abundance: .; d_gene: TRBD1; v_gene: TRBV13; CDR3nt: TGTGCCAGCAGCTCGCCCGGGACAGGTATCTACGAGCAGTACTTC; CDR3aa: CASSSPGTGIYEQYF
j_gene: TRBJ2-7; abundance: .; d_gene: TRBD2; v_gene: TRBV5-8; CDR3nt: TGTGCCAGCAGCTTGGAGGGACTAGCGGGGGCCTACGAGCAGTACTTC; CDR3aa: CASSLEGLAGAYEQYF
j_gene: TRBJ2-5; abundance: .; d_gene: .; v_gene: TRBV11-3; CDR3nt: TGTGCCAGCAGCTCGGGGGAGCAAGAGACCCAGTACTTC; CDR3aa: CASSSGEQETQYF
j_gene: TRBJ2-1; abundance: once; d_gene: TRBD2; v_gene: TRBV4-2; CDR3nt: TGTGCCAGCAGCCAAGATCAGCGGGGGCCACGTCCTGAGCAGTTCTTC; CDR3aa: CASSQDQRGPRPEQFF
j_gene: TRBJ2-1; abundance: .; d_gene: .; v_gene: TRBV9; CDR3nt: TGTGCCAGCAGCGTTGCGGGCAGGGAGGCCCCCTACAATGAGCAGTTCTTC; CDR3aa: CASSVAGREAPYNEQFF
j_gene: TRBJ1-1; abundance: few; d_gene: .; v_gene: TRBV5-1; CDR3nt: TGCGCCAGCAGCTATGTCGCGAACACTGAAGCTTTCTTT; CDR3aa: CASSYVANTEAFF
j_gene: TRBJ1-3; abundance: .; d_gene: .; v_gene: TRBV10-2; CDR3nt: TGCGCCAGCAGTGAGGGAACAGATCGCTCTGGAAACACCATATATTTT; CDR3aa: CASSEGTDRSGNTIYF
j_gene: TRBJ1-1; abundance: .; d_gene: .; v_gene: TRBV25-1; CDR3nt: TGTGCCAGCAGTGAGGGGATATCGGCTTTCTTT; CDR3aa: CASSEGISAFF
j_gene: TRBJ1-2; abundance: .; d_gene: TRBD1; v_gene: TRBV29-1; CDR3nt: TGCAGCGTTGAACACACAACCGACGGACAGGAGAGCTATGGCTACACCTTC; CDR3aa: CSVEHTTDGQESYGYTF
j_gene: TRBJ2-2; abundance: once; d_gene: .; v_gene: TRBV6-1; CDR3nt: TGTGCCAGCAGTCGCACCGGGGAGCTGTTTTTT; CDR3aa: CASSRTGELFF
j_gene: TRBJ2-7; abundance: .; d_gene: .; v_gene: TRBV27; CDR3nt: TGTGCCAGCAGTTTATATGGGGGAGGCGAGCAGTACTTC; CDR3aa: CASSLYGGGEQYF
j_gene: TRBJ2-7; abundance: once; d_gene: .; v_gene: TRBV4-3; CDR3nt: TGCGCCAGCAGCCAAGCTAAAATCGGACCCTACGAGCAGTACTTC; CDR3aa: CASSQAKIGPYEQYF
j_gene: TRBJ2-5; abundance: .; d_gene: TRBD1; v_gene: TRBV5-6; CDR3nt: TGTGCCAGCAGCGAGTGGGGACAGGGGAGGTTCGAGACCCAGTACTTC; CDR3aa: CASSEWGQGRFETQYF
j_gene: TRBJ2-7; abundance: few; d_gene: .; v_gene: TRBV5-8; CDR3nt: TGTGCCAGCATTTACGAGCAGTACTTC; CDR3aa: CASIYEQYF
j_gene: TRBJ2-2; abundance: once; d_gene: TRBD2; v_gene: TRBV13; CDR3nt: TGTGCCAGCAGCCCCATGGGACTAGCGGGACTGTTTTTT; CDR3aa: CASSPMGLAGLFF
j_gene: TRBJ2-7; abundance: .; d_gene: .; v_gene: TRBV4-2; CDR3nt: TGTGCCAGCAGCCACGAACTCTCCTACGAGCAGTACTTC; CDR3aa: CASSHELSYEQYF
j_gene: TRBJ2-1; abundance: .; d_gene: .; v_gene: TRBV5-4; CDR3nt: TGTGCCAGCAGCTTGGCCAGGGGCCCCTACAATGAGCAGTTCTTC; CDR3aa: CASSLARGPYNEQFF
j_gene: TRBJ2-7; abundance: .; d_gene: .; v_gene: TRBV9; CDR3nt: TGTGCCAGCAGCGTAGCAGGCGGCTTATCCTACGAGCAGTACTTC; CDR3aa: CASSVAGGLSYEQYF
j_gene: TRBJ2-7; abundance: .; d_gene: TRBD2; v_gene: TRBV4-1; CDR3nt: TGCGCCAGCAGCCAAGGGCCCAGCGGGGCCTACGAGCAGTACTTC; CDR3aa: CASSQGPSGAYEQYF
j_gene: TRBJ2-5; abundance: .; d_gene: TRBD2; v_gene: TRBV27; CDR3nt: TGTGCCAGCAGTTTATGGGGGGGGGAGACCCAGTACTTC; CDR3aa: CASSLWGGETQYF
j_gene: TRBJ1-1; abundance: .; d_gene: .; v_gene: TRBV7-2; CDR3nt: TGTGCCAGCAGAAAAGGGGCAATCTCAGGGAACACTGAAGCTTTCTTT; CDR3aa: CASRKGAISGNTEAFF
j_gene: TRBJ1-2; abundance: .; d_gene: .; v_gene: TRBV6-1; CDR3nt: TGTGCCAGCAGTGAACAGGGAAGTAACTATGGCTACACCTTC; CDR3aa: CASSEQGSNYGYTF
j_gene: TRBJ2-3; abundance: .; d_gene: TRBD1; v_gene: TRBV6-1; CDR3nt: TGTGCCAGCAGTGGGATGAGGGGCAGGGGGACAGATACGCAGTATTTT; CDR3aa: CASSGMRGRGTDTQYF
j_gene: TRBJ2-1; abundance: .; d_gene: .; v_gene: TRBV7-9; CDR3nt: TGTGCCAGCAGCCCCGGAGGAATGGGCGGAAATGAGCAGTTCTTC; CDR3aa: CASSPGGMGGNEQFF
j_gene: TRBJ2-7; abundance: .; d_gene: TRBD1; v_gene: TRBV4-1; CDR3nt: TGCGCCAGCAGCCCGGGACAGGGGGATTCCTACGAGCAGTACTTC; CDR3aa: CASSPGQGDSYEQYF
j_gene: TRBJ2-1; abundance: .; d_gene: TRBD1; v_gene: TRBV4-1; CDR3nt: TGCGCCAGCAGCCTCGGACAGGCCGAGCAGTTCTTC; CDR3aa: CASSLGQAEQFF
j_gene: TRBJ1-5; abundance: once; d_gene: .; v_gene: TRBV27; CDR3nt: TGTGCCAGCAGCGGGACCTATGATCAGCCCCAGCATTTT; CDR3aa: CASSGTYDQPQHF
j_gene: TRBJ2-2; abundance: .; d_gene: .; v_gene: TRBV6-6; CDR3nt: TGTGCCAGCAGTTACTCGCTCGGGAACGGGGAGCTGTTTTTT; CDR3aa: CASSYSLGNGELFF
j_gene: TRBJ1-2; abundance: .; d_gene: .; v_gene: TRBV11-2; CDR3nt: TGTGCCAGCAGCTTAGGAGGGGTTAGTGGCTACACCTTC; CDR3aa: CASSLGGVSGYTF
j_gene: TRBJ1-4; abundance: .; d_gene: .; v_gene: TRBV4-2; CDR3nt: TGTGCCAGCAGCCAACCCCCCGGTGGAAAACTGTTTTTT; CDR3aa: CASSQPPGGKLFF
j_gene: TRBJ1-1; abundance: .; d_gene: .; v_gene: TRBV6-1; CDR3nt: TGTGCCAGCAGTGAAGCTTCTAGACTGAACACTGAAGCTTTCTTT; CDR3aa: CASSEASRLNTEAFF
j_gene: TRBJ2-7; abundance: .; d_gene: .; v_gene: TRBV7-8; CDR3nt: TGTGCCAGCAGCTTAGTCGCAGACTTCTCCTACGAGCAGTACTTC; CDR3aa: CASSLVADFSYEQYF